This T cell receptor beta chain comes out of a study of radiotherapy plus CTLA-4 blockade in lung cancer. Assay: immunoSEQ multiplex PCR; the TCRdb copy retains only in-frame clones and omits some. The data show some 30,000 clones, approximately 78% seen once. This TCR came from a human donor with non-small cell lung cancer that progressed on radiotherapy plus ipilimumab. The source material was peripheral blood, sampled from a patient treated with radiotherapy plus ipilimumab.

The CDR3 here is CATSSTVMNTEAFF. The CDR3 nucleotides are TGTGCCACCAGCAGCACAGTTATGAACACTGAAGCTTTCTTT. The chain uses TRBV15 and TRBJ1-1; D unresolved. Germline values: CDR1 LNHNV, CDR2 YYDKDF (reference sequence). This CDR3 is built from 14 residues. V lost 3 bases to trimming and J lost 0 bases, with 8 bases between them.